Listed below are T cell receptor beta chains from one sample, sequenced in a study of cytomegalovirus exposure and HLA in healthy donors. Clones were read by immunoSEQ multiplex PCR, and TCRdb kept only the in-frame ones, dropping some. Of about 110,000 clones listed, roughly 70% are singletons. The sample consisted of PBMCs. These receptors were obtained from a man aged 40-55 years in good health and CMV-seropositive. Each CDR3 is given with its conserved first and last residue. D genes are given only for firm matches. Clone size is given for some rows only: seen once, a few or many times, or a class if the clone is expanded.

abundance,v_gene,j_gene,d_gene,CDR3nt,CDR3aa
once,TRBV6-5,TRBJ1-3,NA,TGTGCCAGCAGTTACGGGGGGGGGATGGCTGGAAACACCATATATTTT,CASSYGGGMAGNTIYF
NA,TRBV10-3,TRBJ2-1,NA,TGTGCCATCAGTGGGGGGGAAGGGAGGCAATACAATGAGCAGTTCTTC,CAISGGEGRQYNEQFF
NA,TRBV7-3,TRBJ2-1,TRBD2,TGTGCCAGCAGCTTAACCTATGGACTAGCTTCTTACGGGGAGCAGTTCTTC,CASSLTYGLASYGEQFF
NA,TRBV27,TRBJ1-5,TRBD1,TGTGCCAGCAGCCCCCAGGACAGGGGATATCAGCCCCAGCATTTT,CASSPQDRGYQPQHF
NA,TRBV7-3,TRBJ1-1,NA,TGTGCCAGCAGCTCGACAGGGAACACTGAAGCTTTCTTT,CASSSTGNTEAFF
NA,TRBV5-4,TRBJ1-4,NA,TGTGCCAGCAGTGATAACAGGGAGTTGGACGAAAAACTGTTTTTT,CASSDNRELDEKLFF
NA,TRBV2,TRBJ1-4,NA,TGTGCCAGCAGTGTGCAGGACATTAATGAAAAACTGTTTTTT,CASSVQDINEKLFF
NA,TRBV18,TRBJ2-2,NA,TGTGCCAGCTCACCTCGGACAATCAACACCGGGGAGCTGTTTTTT,CASSPRTINTGELFF
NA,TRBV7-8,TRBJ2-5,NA,NA,CASSLASGREVTQYF
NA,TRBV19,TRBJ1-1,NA,TGTGCCAGTAGTTTACAACCGCCGGGACAAGCCGGCCGGACTGAAGCTTTCTTT,CASSLQPPGQAGRTEAFF
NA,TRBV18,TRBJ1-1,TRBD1,TGTGCCAGCAGAGACAGGGGAGGCACTGAAGCTTTCTTT,CASRDRGGTEAFF
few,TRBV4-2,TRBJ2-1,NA,TGTGCCAGCAGCCAGCTGTCGGGAGTGGAGAATGAGCAGTTCTTC,CASSQLSGVENEQFF
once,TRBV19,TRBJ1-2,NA,TGTGCCAGTAGTATAAGTTCACGGGCGCTAGCCTATGGCTACACCTTC,CASSISSRALAYGYTF
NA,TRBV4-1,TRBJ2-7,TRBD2,TGCGCCAGCAGCCACCTGGGACTAGCGGGGTCGTCCTACGAGCAGTACTTC,CASSHLGLAGSSYEQYF
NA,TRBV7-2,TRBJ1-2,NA,TGTGCCAGCAGCTTAGTCAGGGTGACCTCTAACTATGGCTACACCTTC,CASSLVRVTSNYGYTF
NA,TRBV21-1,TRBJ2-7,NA,TGTGCCAGCAGCAAAGGACGCGGGAGCTCCTACGAGCAGTACTTC,CASSKGRGSSYEQYF
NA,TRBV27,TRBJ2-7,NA,TGTGCCAGCAGCAACCCCCTGAGCGGAGGGTCCTCCTACGAGCAGTACTTC,CASSNPLSGGSSYEQYF
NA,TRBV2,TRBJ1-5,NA,TGTGCCAGCAGCCCGAGACCCCAAGGGAGCCAGCATTTT,CASSPRPQGSQHF
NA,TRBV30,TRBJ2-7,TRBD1,TGTGCCTGGACCCCGGGGGACAGGGGTTACGAGCAGTACTTC,CAWTPGDRGYEQYF
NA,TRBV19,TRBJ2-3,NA,TGTGCCAGTAGTATTCTCCTAGCGTTAAGTACAGATACGCAGTATTTT,CASSILLALSTDTQYF
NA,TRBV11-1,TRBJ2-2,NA,TGTGCCAGCAGCTTAACCGGCACCGGGGAGCTGTTTTTT,CASSLTGTGELFF
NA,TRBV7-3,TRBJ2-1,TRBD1,TGTGCCAGCAGCATAGGACAGGTCAATGAGCAGTTCTTC,CASSIGQVNEQFF
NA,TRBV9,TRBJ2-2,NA,TGTGCCAGCAGCGGTATAGACGGGGAGCTGTTTTTT,CASSGIDGELFF
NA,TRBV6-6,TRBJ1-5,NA,TGTGCCAGCAGGGGGGGAGATAGCAATCAGCCCCAGCATTTT,CASRGGDSNQPQHF
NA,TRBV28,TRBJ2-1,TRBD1,TGTGCCAGCAGTTTAGGGACAGGGTATTCTAATGAGCAGTTCTTC,CASSLGTGYSNEQFF
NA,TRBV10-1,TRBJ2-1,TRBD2,TGCGCCAGCAGTGGGAAAATTAGCGGGAGGGCTGACGATGAGCAGTTCTTC,CASSGKISGRADDEQFF
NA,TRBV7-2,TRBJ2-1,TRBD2,TGTGCCAGCAGCTTAGTTCTAGCGGGATACTACAATGAGCAGTTCTTC,CASSLVLAGYYNEQFF
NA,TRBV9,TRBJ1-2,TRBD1,TGTGCCAGCAGTCGACAGGGGGACGGCTACACCTTC,CASSRQGDGYTF
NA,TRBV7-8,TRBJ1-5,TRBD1,TGTGCCAGCAGCTTGGGACAGGGGGCCTCTCAGCCCCAGCATTTT,CASSLGQGASQPQHF
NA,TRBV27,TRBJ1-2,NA,TGTGCCAGCAGTGACGCGGGGGGATCCCGTAGTCGCTATGGCTACACCTTC,CASSDAGGSRSRYGYTF
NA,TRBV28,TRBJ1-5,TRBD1,TGTGCCAGCAGTTGGACAGGGGGCAATCAGCCCCAGCATTTT,CASSWTGGNQPQHF
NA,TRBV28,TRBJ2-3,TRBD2,TGTGCCAGCAGTTCGAGGACAGCGGGAGCCTTGGGTACGCAGTATTTT,CASSSRTAGALGTQYF
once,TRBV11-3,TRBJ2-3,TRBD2,TGTGCCAGCAGCGTAGCGGGAGGGGCGGGAGATACGCAGTATTTT,CASSVAGGAGDTQYF
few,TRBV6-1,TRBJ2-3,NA,TGTGCCAGCAGTGAAGTGGGTGAGGGTTCAGATACGCAGTATTTT,CASSEVGEGSDTQYF
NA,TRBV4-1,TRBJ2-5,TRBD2,TGCGCCAGCAGCGGGTTCCTAGCGGGCGACCAAGAGACCCAGTACTTC,CASSGFLAGDQETQYF
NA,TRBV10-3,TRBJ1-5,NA,TGTGCCATCAGTGATCAGGGGACCAAGCCCCAGCATTTT,CAISDQGTKPQHF
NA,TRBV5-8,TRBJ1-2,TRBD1,TGTGCCAGCAGCTTTTCGACAGGGGGGAACTATGGCTACACCTTC,CASSFSTGGNYGYTF
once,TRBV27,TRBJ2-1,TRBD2,TGTGCCAGCAGTTTACTTTCGTCTAGCGGGAGCCATGAGCAGTTCTTC,CASSLLSSSGSHEQFF
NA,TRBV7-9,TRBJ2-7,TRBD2,TGTGCCAGCAGCTCGTCCTCTAGCGGGGCCTTGGGGGAGCAGTACTTC,CASSSSSSGALGEQYF
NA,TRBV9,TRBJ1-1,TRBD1,TGTGCCAGCAGCTCAATACAGGGGACTGAAGCTTTCTTT,CASSSIQGTEAFF